These 28 T cell receptor beta chains share one sample of origin, sequenced in a study of T-cell memory formation after mild COVID-19. TCRdb redid the calling of the 5' RACE reads with MiXCR, one entry per CDR3 protein. The sample includes a few hundred thousand distinct CDR3 sequences, about a sixth of them seen just once. The sequenced material came from PBMCs or a T cell subset sorted from them (not recorded which). The receptor source for this set is a man younger than 35 who had mild COVID-19 (a few samples of this study predate the infection). Cell type and time point are not known.

This clonotype occurred a few times. This rearrangement joins TRBV7-8 to TRBJ2-3; D is unresolved. The V gene's germline CDR1 is SGHVS and CDR2 FQNEAQ. Trimming shortened V by 3 bases and J by 2 bases, and 6 bases separated the two germline ends. This CDR3 spans 13 amino acids. This CDR3 is CASSFYTTDTQYF. DNA for the CDR3: TGTGCCAGCAGCTTCTACACCACAGATACGCAGTATTTT.

This chain connects TRBV7-3 to TRBJ2-2, with D hard to call. Trimming left V 4 bases short and J 2 bases short, with 2 bases between. Per the germline V gene, CDR1 is SGHTA and CDR2 is FQGTGA. The CDR3 contains 12 residues. CDR3: CASSSNTGELFF. CDR3 DNA: TGTGCCAGCAGCTCAAACACCGGGGAGCTGTTTTTT.

The chain carries TRBV4-1 and TRBJ2-5; tentatively, D is TRBD2 (6 bases). Germline V gives CDR1 MGHRA, CDR2 YSYEKL. Trimming left V 4 bases short and J 2 bases short, with 20 bases between. There are 17 residues in the CDR3. CDR3 sequence: CASSPHGLAETQETQYF. Written as DNA, the CDR3 is TGCGCCAGCAGCCCCCATGGGTTAGCGGAGACGCAAGAGACCCAGTACTTC.

In its sample, this clonotype was seen many times. This chain links TRBV7-9 with TRBJ2-3; tentatively, D is TRBD1 or TRBD2 (6 bases each). The CDR3 spans 13 residues. Germline V CDR1 and CDR2: SEHNR, FQNEAQ (reference sequence). Deletions cut 5 bases from V and 2 bases from J, with 8 bases between. The CDR3 loop reads CASSGGPTDTQYF. DNA of the CDR3: TGTGCCAGCAGCGGGGGGCCCACAGATACGCAGTATTTT. The full variable domain, in which reference TRBV7-9 and TRBJ2-3 provide the parts outside the CDR3, is DTGVSQNPRHKITKRGQNVTFRCDPISEHNRLYWYRQTLGQGPEFLTYFQNEAQLEKSRLLSDRFSAERPKGSFSTLEIQRTEQGDSAMYLCASSGGPTDTQYFGPGTRLTVL.

This clonotype has just a few counts. This sequence joins TRBV15 and TRBJ1-2; D unclear. Germline loops: CDR1 LNHNV, CDR2 YYDKDF (reference sequence). Trimming removed 0 bases from V and 4 bases from J, with 9 bases in between. This CDR3 spans 14 amino acids. This CDR3 reads CATSRDRISYGYTF. CDR3 nucleotides: TGTGCCACCAGCAGAGATCGAATTTCCTATGGCTACACCTTC.

For the CDR3, the DNA is TGTGCCAGCAGTTTAGCGGGTCCGGGGACTGAAGCTTTCTTT. This codes for CASSLAGPGTEAFF. The genes are TRBV12-3 or TRBV12-4 and TRBJ1-1, with unresolved D. This CDR3 has 14 residues. Trimming removed 0 bases at V and 5 bases at J, with 10 bases between.

The genes are TRBV7-6 and TRBJ2-6, with 8 bases that match TRBD2. This CDR3 has 19 residues. Per the germline V gene, CDR1 is SGHVS and CDR2 is FNYEAQ. With 1 base clipped from V and 7 bases from J, the junction kept 15 bases outside the gene matches. The CDR3 protein is CASSLVSGGVTSGANVLTF. CDR3 bases: TGTGCCAGCAGCTTAGTAAGCGGGGGCGTTACGAGCGGTGCCAACGTCCTGACTTTC.

The J gene is TRBJ2-6, the V gene TRBV12-3 or TRBV12-4; D ambiguous. The CDR3 contains 15 residues. V was trimmed by 5 bases and J by 0 bases, leaving 8 bases between them. The CDR3 sequence: CASSPSRSGANVLTF. CDR3 nucleotide sequence: TGTGCCAGCAGTCCAAGCCGCTCTGGGGCCAACGTCCTGACTTTC.

The V and J genes are TRBV6-6 and TRBJ2-1; maybe TRBD2 (5 bases). Germline CDR1 is MNHNY and CDR2 is SVGAGI (reference sequence). The CDR3 length is 12 residues. Trimming removed 7 bases from V and 8 bases from J, with 12 bases in between. In DNA, the CDR3 is TGTGCCAGCACCCCCGGGATCCATGAGCAGTTCTTC. Encoded protein: CASTPGIHEQFF.

This clonotype was recorded a few times. This sequence joins TRBV3-1 and TRBJ2-7; 7 positions agree with TRBD1. The V segment lost 4 bases and the J segment 2 bases; nucleotides outside the gene matches: 2. The V gene's germline CDR1 is LGHDT and CDR2 YNNKEL (reference sequence). The CDR3 is 13 residues long. CDR3 loop: CASSRGTAYEQYV. As DNA, the CDR3 is TGTGCCAGCAGCCGAGGGACAGCCTACGAGCAGTACGTC.

This clonotype showed up many times. The J gene is TRBJ1-1, the V gene TRBV7-6; no reliable D call. The CDR3 extends over 12 amino acids. The V gene's germline CDR1 is SGHVS and CDR2 FNYEAQ. Trimming stripped 5 bases from V and 3 bases from J, with 7 bases between. The CDR3 spells CASSGSHTEAFF. In nucleotides, the CDR3 is TGTGCCAGCAGCGGAAGTCACACTGAAGCTTTCTTT.

This clonotype was counted a few times. The chain employs TRBV5-1 and TRBJ2-1, with TRBD2 matching over 10 bases. V lost 2 bases, J lost 4 bases, and 3 bases stayed unmatched. Germline values: CDR1 SGHRS, CDR2 YFSETQ. The CDR3 runs 15 residues. The CDR3 sequence: CASSLAGGQYNEQFF. The DNA for the CDR3 is TGCGCCAGCAGCTTAGCGGGGGGGCAGTACAATGAGCAGTTCTTC.

The chain links TRBV7-9 to TRBJ2-1; D possibly corresponds to TRBD1 (5 bases). Germline V gene lookup returns CDR1 SEHNR and CDR2 FQNEAQ (reference sequence). V was pared by 1 base and J by 10 bases, with 11 bases between. This CDR3 region has 13 residues. For the CDR3, the DNA is TGTGCCAGCAGCTTAGTATTCAGGGCAGAGCAGTTCTTC. It yields the protein CASSLVFRAEQFF.

This clonotype was detected only a few times. The rearrangement uses TRBV12-5 and TRBJ1-5; 7 positions match TRBD1. Trimming removed 1 base from V and 7 bases from J; junction bases left unmatched: 1. The CDR3 is 13 residues long. Germline values: CDR1 LGHNT, CDR2 FRNRAP. In DNA, the CDR3 is TGTGCTAGTGGTTTGGAGGGGGCCCAGCCCCAGCATTTT. Translating it yields CASGLEGAQPQHF. Based on the CDR3 plus reference TRBV12-5 and TRBJ1-5, the full variable domain is DARVTQTPRHKVTEMGQEVTMRCQPILGHNTVFWYRQTMMQGLELLAYFRNRAPLDDSGMPKDRFSAEMPDATLATLKIQPSEPRDSAVYFCASGLEGAQPQHFGDGTRLSIL.

This clonotype turned up a few times. The CDR3 DNA follows: TGCGCCAGCGGGGACAGGGGATCACAAGAGACCCAGTACTTC. Its protein is CASGDRGSQETQYF. This chain uses TRBV5-1 with TRBJ2-5; 10 bases line up with TRBD1. J gave up 2 bases and V 7 bases, and 5 bases lay outside the gene matches. This CDR3 comprises 14 residues. From germline, CDR1 is SGHRS and CDR2 YFSETQ.

This clonotype turned up a few times. The chain employs TRBV6-5 and TRBJ2-3; 9 bases fit TRBD2. From germline, CDR1 is MNHEY and CDR2 SVGAGI. The trim removed 6 bases at V and 3 bases at J, leaving 1 base unmatched. The CDR3 totals 13 residues. The CDR3 loop reads CASRTSGTDTQYF. The CDR3 nucleotides read TGTGCCAGCAGAACTAGCGGGACAGATACGCAGTATTTT.

This clonotype was seen many times. V usage is TRBV24-1 and J usage is TRBJ2-3; 7 bases are shared with TRBD1. V gave up 9 bases and J gave up 0 bases; unmatched junction bases: 5. CDR1 and CDR2 (germline): KGHDR, SFDVKD. The CDR3 extends over 14 amino acids. The CDR3 region has the DNA TGTGCCACCGGGACAGAGCATAGCACAGATACGCAGTATTTT. Its protein product is CATGTEHSTDTQYF.

Only a few counts were recorded for this clonotype. This CDR3 reads CASSQYGRSNTGELFF. Written as DNA, the CDR3 is TGCGCCAGCAGCCAATACGGGCGATCGAACACCGGGGAGCTGTTTTTT. This chain joins TRBV4-1 and TRBJ2-2; D is unclear. Trimming cost V 2 bases and J 0 bases, with 10 bases left between them. The CDR3 length is 16 residues. Germline V gene sequence: CDR1 MGHRA, CDR2 YSYEKL.

This clonotype turned up a few times. The chain recombines TRBV10-3 with TRBJ2-7, with D perhaps TRBD1 (6 bases). The CDR3 is made up of 14 amino acids. V shed 4 bases and J shed 6 bases, with 16 bases lying between them. Germline values: CDR1 ENHRY, CDR2 SYGVKD. For the CDR3, the DNA is TGTGCCATCAGTGGGGGGCCAGGGTCCAGCGAGCAGTACTTC. Translated, it gives CAISGGPGSSEQYF.

This clonotype appeared a few times. This rearrangement joins TRBV5-1 to TRBJ1-4; D unresolved. Trimming shortened V by 1 base and J by 5 bases, and 9 bases separated the two germline ends. The CDR3 has 14 residues. Looked up from germline, CDR1 is SGHRS and CDR2 is YFSETQ. This CDR3 reads CASSLSTGNEKLFF. Written as DNA, the CDR3 is TGCGCCAGCAGCTTGTCCACGGGCAATGAAAAACTGTTTTTT.

The rearrangement joins TRBV12-3 or TRBV12-4 to TRBJ1-2, with D perhaps TRBD1 (6 bases). The CDR3 length is 15 residues. V was pared by 3 bases and J by 8 bases, with 19 bases between. This CDR3 is CASSLSPGESQGYTF. CDR3 DNA: TGTGCCAGCAGTTTGTCCCCAGGGGAATCGCAGGGCTACACCTTC.

V usage is TRBV6-1 and J usage is TRBJ1-5; D uncertain. This CDR3 spans 12 amino acids. V gave up 4 bases and J gave up 7 bases, with 8 bases separating them. The germline gives CDR1 MNHNS, CDR2 SASEGT. The CDR3 region is CASSAPSQPQHF. The CDR3, as DNA: TGTGCCAGCAGTGCCCCCTCCCAGCCCCAGCATTTT.

This clonotype has more than one count but fewer than ten. The CDR3 nucleotides are TGTGCCAGCAGCTCCGGGACTAGCGGGGGGGCTGGGTGGTTCTTC. It specifies CASSSGTSGGAGWFF. The gene calls are TRBV7-2 and TRBJ2-1; TRBD2 aligns across 16 bases. After removal of 4 bases from V and 15 bases from J, the junction contained 9 bases not matched to a gene. This CDR3 region has 15 residues. In germline, CDR1 is SGHTA, CDR2 FQGNSA.

There are a few counts of this clonotype. The V gene is TRBV7-2, the J gene TRBJ1-4; the match to TRBD1 covers 9 bases. Germline V gene lookup returns CDR1 SGHTA and CDR2 FQGNSA. The CDR3 has 18 amino acids. V gave up 0 bases and J gave up 3 bases; unmatched junction bases: 8. CDR3 bases: TGTGCCAGCAGCTTAGCAGCTGACAGGGGGGTAGCTAATGAAAAACTGTTTTTT. As protein: CASSLAADRGVANEKLFF.

This chain joins TRBV15 and TRBJ1-5, with a weak D call TRBD1 (6 bases). Trimming removed 4 bases at V and 0 bases at J, with 19 bases between. This CDR3 has 18 residues. Germline lookup yields CDR1 LNHNV and CDR2 YYDKDF (reference sequence). The CDR3 region is CATSTSEGGWYSNQPQHF. The CDR3 nucleotides are TGTGCCACCAGCACCTCCGAGGGGGGCTGGTATAGCAATCAGCCCCAGCATTTT.

In this sample, this clonotype turned up a few times. The J gene is TRBJ2-3, the V gene TRBV29-1; weak D call: TRBD2 (5 bases). This CDR3 has 14 amino acids. Germline V gene data show CDR1 as SQVTM and CDR2 as ANQGSEA. V was pared by 6 bases and J by 0 bases, with 13 bases between. The CDR3 loop reads CSVGANPSTDTQYF. CDR3 coding DNA: TGCAGCGTGGGAGCCAACCCTAGCACAGATACGCAGTATTTT.

The V and J genes are TRBV6-5 and TRBJ1-6; D remains unclear. Germline-derived CDR1 and CDR2 are MNHEY and SVGAGI. CDR3 length equals 13 residues. The V and J ends lost 2 bases and 12 bases respectively, with 11 bases between them. The CDR3 is CASSYVGIRPLHF. CDR3 nucleotide sequence: TGTGCCAGCAGTTACGTGGGAATTAGACCCCTCCACTTT.

This clonotype was seen a few times. The chain is built from TRBV25-1 and TRBJ2-6; D may be TRBD1 or TRBD2 (5 bases each). The germline V and J ends were trimmed by 1 base and 0 bases, with 10 bases remaining between them. Germline V gives CDR1 MGHDK, CDR2 SYGVNS. This CDR3 contains 17 residues. CDR3 amino acids: CASSEWRGDSGANVLTF. DNA for the CDR3: TGTGCCAGCAGTGAATGGAGAGGGGACTCTGGGGCCAACGTCCTGACTTTC.